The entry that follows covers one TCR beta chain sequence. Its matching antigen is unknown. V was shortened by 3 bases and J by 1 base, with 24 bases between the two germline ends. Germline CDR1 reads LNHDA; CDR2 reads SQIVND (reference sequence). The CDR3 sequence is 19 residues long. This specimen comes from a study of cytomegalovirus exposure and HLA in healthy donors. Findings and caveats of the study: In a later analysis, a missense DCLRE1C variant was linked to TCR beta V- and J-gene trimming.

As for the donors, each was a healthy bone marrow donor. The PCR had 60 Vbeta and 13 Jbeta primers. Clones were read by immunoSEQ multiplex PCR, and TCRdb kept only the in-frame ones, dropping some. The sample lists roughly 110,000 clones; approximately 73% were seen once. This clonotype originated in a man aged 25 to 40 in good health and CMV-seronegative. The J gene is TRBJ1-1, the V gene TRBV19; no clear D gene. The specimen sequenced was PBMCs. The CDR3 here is CASSMIGFGRALTNTEAFF. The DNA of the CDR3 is TGTGCCAGTAGTATGATAGGGTTCGGGAGGGCCCTAACGAACACTGAAGCTTTCTTT.